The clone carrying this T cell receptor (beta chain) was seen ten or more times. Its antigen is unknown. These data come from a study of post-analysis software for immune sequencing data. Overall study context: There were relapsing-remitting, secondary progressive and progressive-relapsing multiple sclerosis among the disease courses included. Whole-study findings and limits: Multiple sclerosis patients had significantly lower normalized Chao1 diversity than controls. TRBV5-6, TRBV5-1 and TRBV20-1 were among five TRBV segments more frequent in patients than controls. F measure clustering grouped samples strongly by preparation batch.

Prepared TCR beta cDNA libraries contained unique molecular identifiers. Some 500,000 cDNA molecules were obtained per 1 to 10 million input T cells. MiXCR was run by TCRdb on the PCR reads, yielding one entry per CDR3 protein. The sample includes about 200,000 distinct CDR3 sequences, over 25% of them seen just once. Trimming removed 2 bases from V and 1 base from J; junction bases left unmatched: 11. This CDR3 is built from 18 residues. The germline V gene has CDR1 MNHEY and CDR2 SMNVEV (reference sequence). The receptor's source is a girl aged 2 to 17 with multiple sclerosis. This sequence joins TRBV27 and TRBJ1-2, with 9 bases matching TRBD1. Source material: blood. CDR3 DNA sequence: TGTGCCAGCAGTTTAGTTGGGACAGGGACTACCTTTAACTATGGCTACACCTTC. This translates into CASSLVGTGTTFNYGYTF.